This record covers a single TCR beta chain. Its antigen is unknown. The entry originates in a study of Ad26.COV2.S vaccination and SARS-CoV-2 variants. Whole-study results and caveats: It was vaccine recipients, not placebo recipients, who had the higher spike-specific TCR breadth. Analyses that measured TCR breadth and depth may have underestimated total T cell responses. Non-spike TCR breadth was similar in vaccine and placebo recipients.

With 2 bases removed from V and 0 bases from J, the gap between germline ends came to 11 bases. The V gene's germline CDR1 is SGHAT and CDR2 FQNNGV. The CDR3 contains 15 residues. Method: immunoSEQ multiplex PCR; TCRdb's copy keeps in-frame clones and lacks some. The data show tens of thousands of clones, 65% to 90% seen once. This chain connects TRBV11-2 to TRBJ2-7; D perhaps matches TRBD1 (6 bases). The sample in question was peripheral blood, obtained after recovery from COVID-19. This clonotype was sampled from a human donor who had recovered from COVID-19. This chain's CDR3 is CASSLTGMGSYEQYF. The CDR3 DNA reads TGTGCCAGCAGCTTAACAGGGATGGGCTCCTACGAGCAGTACTTC.